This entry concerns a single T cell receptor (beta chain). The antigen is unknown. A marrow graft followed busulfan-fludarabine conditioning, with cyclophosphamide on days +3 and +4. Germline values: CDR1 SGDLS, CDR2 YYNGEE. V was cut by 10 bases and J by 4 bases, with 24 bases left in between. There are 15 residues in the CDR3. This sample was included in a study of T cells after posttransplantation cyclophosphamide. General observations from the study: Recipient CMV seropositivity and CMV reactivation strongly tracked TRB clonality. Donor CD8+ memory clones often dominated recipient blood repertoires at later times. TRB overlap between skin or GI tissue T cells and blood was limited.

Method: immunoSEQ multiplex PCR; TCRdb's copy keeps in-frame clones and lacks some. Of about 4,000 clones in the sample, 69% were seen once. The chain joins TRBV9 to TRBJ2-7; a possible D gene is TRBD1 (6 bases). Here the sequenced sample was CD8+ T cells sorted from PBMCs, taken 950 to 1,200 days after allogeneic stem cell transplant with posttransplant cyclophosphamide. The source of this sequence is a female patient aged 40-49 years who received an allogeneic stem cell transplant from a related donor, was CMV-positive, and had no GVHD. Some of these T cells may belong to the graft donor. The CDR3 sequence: CAFIFKQGTAYEQYF. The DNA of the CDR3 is TGTGCCTTCATTTTCAAGCAGGGGACGGCATACGAGCAGTACTTC.